A selection of T cell receptor beta chains follows, all from one sample in a study of T cell responses to AZD1222 COVID-19 vaccine. Repertoires were generated with immunoSEQ multiplex PCR, while TCRdb's copy carries only in-frame clones and drops some. The repertoire holds roughly 120,000 clones, about 86% seen once, with roughly 15% in the top ten. The sequences come from peripheral blood, collected 28 days after the second AZD1222 dose. These receptors all stem from an adult who received the AZD1222 COVID-19 vaccine. Each CDR3 is given with its conserved first and last residue.

v_call | cdr3_aa
TRBV19 | CASQEAYREKLFF
TRBV5-5 | CASSLVVANYGYTF
TRBV4-1 | CASSPRQGGPYGYTF
TRBV19 | CASSPRQGAPYSPLHF
TRBV7-9 | CASSRRTGGPEKAKNIQYF
TRBV4-3 | CASSQGAGRSTNEKLFF
TRBV7-2 | CASSRTHRLSSYEQYF
TRBV3-1/TRBV3-2 | CASSQRPGQTKNTEAFF
TRBV19 | CASSMSTGGNYGYTF
TRBV21-1 | CASSKGNSGSLYEQYF
TRBV5-6 | CASSSWDRPNYGYTF
TRBV3-1/TRBV3-2 | CASSPSGKSSGNTIYF
TRBV18 | CASSPGTGNNNEQFF
TRBV28 | CASSSPGTSGNYNEQFF
TRBV5-8 | CASSARGTSSGETQYF
TRBV28 | CASSLVDRESEAFF
TRBV9 | CASSVEGTGVTYEQYF
TRBV28 | CASSSQDNSNQPQHF
TRBV18 | CASSRASREGEKLFF
TRBV5-1 | CASSYSDRGEPNYGYTF
TRBV3-1/TRBV3-2 | CASSQDRWGNIQYF
TRBV7-6 | CASSPGTRRGYNEQFF
TRBV27 | CASSLTGTEAFF
TRBV15 | CATSTRTSGQPQHF
TRBV19 | CASSIDRAGYQPQHF
TRBV30 | CAWSVRGLNEQYF
TRBV19 | CASRDPGQDNQPQHF
TRBV12-5 | CASGPGGSGNTIYF
TRBV6-5 | CASSYIGSYEQYF
TRBV29-1 | CSAGVTYEQYF
TRBV4-1 | CASRTTGRKVNEQFF
TRBV7-2 | CASSGQRDQPQHF
TRBV18 | CASSPFRVWENTEAFF
TRBV11-2 | CASSSNRGSYEQYF
TRBV10-1 | CASSDAIHPVDRGRNYGYTF
TRBV29-1 | CSVVSRGRVTEAFF
TRBV7-9 | CASSFAEYNSPLHF
TRBV5-5 | CASSLRTGFNSPLHF
TRBV4-1 | CASSQDQFGLALNEQFF
TRBV19 | CATTAVEENTEAFF
TRBV28 | CASSGMTGSYVRDTEAFF
TRBV7-3 | CASSTGSGGAPLHF
TRBV5-5 | CASSLDFSVLNTGELFF
TRBV19 | CASSPSRVPNEKLFF
TRBV23-1 | CASSPRQTMTPYEQYF
TRBV28 | CASSLPGQDTQYF
TRBV3-1/TRBV3-2 | CASSPWGGRNYNEQFF
TRBV27 | CASSSEYSTGADYGYTF
TRBV6-5 | CASSTGTISNQPQHF
TRBV3-1/TRBV3-2 | CASSQEETSFVEQFF
TRBV6-1 | CASSEIREQPQHF
TRBV6-1 | CASSEELFYEQYF
TRBV6-4 | CASSVGGIATGELFF
TRBV5-4 | CASKETDHTEAFF